A selection of T cell receptor beta chains follows, all from one sample in a study of monozygotic twins with inflammatory bowel disease. TCRdb re-analyzed the 5' RACE reads; it lists each CDR3 protein once, without DNA. The sample table sets out 150,000 to 200,000 distinct CDR3 sequences. Sequencing was carried out using blood. The receptors here all came from a human donor with ulcerative colitis or Crohn's disease, or a healthy co-twin of an affected twin (not recorded which). Both conserved end residues are part of each CDR3. The order of the fields is J gene, V gene, CDR3 protein.

J: TRBJ2-2
V: TRBV28
CDR3: CASTPRGSDTGELFF

J: TRBJ1-5
V: TRBV30
CDR3: CAWSPGQTSQPQHF

J: TRBJ2-7
V: TRBV5-1
CDR3: CASSTSAGAYEQYF

J: TRBJ2-2
V: TRBV11-2
CDR3: CASSLDRPAGGGELFF

J: TRBJ2-5
V: TRBV5-6
CDR3: CASSLPTRTQYF

J: TRBJ2-7
V: TRBV9
CDR3: CASSVSTGFLFEQYF

J: TRBJ2-1
V: TRBV6-5
CDR3: CATTSVTYNEQFF

J: TRBJ2-3
V: TRBV18
CDR3: CASSPPGARDTQYF

J: TRBJ2-7
V: TRBV20-1
CDR3: CSASRDRVSYEQYF

J: TRBJ2-1
V: TRBV5-1
CDR3: CASSETSRSAGEQFF

J: TRBJ2-7
V: TRBV20-1
CDR3: CSASDRSSYEQYF

J: TRBJ2-2
V: TRBV9
CDR3: CASSVNGRNTGELFF

J: TRBJ2-1
V: TRBV5-1
CDR3: CASSLAAQRGSYNEQFF

J: TRBJ1-2
V: TRBV6-6
CDR3: CASSRDSPNYGYTF

J: TRBJ2-2
V: TRBV3-1
CDR3: CASSQGQGGYSGELFF

J: TRBJ2-1
V: TRBV20-1
CDR3: CSARDRGVQQFF

J: TRBJ2-1
V: TRBV19
CDR3: CASSTRTGSVQFF

J: TRBJ1-5
V: TRBV5-1
CDR3: CASSLQGRRDQPQHF

J: TRBJ2-1
V: TRBV18
CDR3: CASSPRLAGDDEQFF

J: TRBJ2-1
V: TRBV5-1
CDR3: CASSLTENNEQFF

J: TRBJ1-4
V: TRBV5-1
CDR3: CASSLLGVPNEKLFF

J: TRBJ2-1
V: TRBV20-1
CDR3: CSARGQVNNEQFF

J: TRBJ2-7
V: TRBV25-1
CDR3: CASSFSPGQDVAYEQYF

J: TRBJ2-3
V: TRBV5-1
CDR3: CASSLGTGADTQYF

J: TRBJ1-1
V: TRBV6-1
CDR3: CASSGGQALFPFF

J: TRBJ1-1
V: TRBV12-3/TRBV12-4
CDR3: CASRASGAGTEAFF

J: TRBJ2-2
V: TRBV7-2
CDR3: CASSPTGDTGELFF

J: TRBJ1-2
V: TRBV7-2
CDR3: CASSLASGQGVYGYTF

J: TRBJ1-1
V: TRBV20-1
CDR3: CSAKSLNTEAFF

J: TRBJ2-5
V: TRBV28
CDR3: CASSLLGLAGGSETQYF

J: TRBJ2-2
V: TRBV20-1
CDR3: CSARGQGSSGELFF

J: TRBJ1-1
V: TRBV5-1
CDR3: CASSGQTGRFAGNTEAFF